What follows are 30 T cell receptor beta chains derived from one specimen sequenced in a study of T cell repertoires in cytomegalovirus infection. Their target antigens are unknown. TCRdb re-analysed the reads in MiXCR, keeping a single row per CDR3 protein. The table records some 800,000 distinct CDR3 sequences, around 29% of them present only once. Sequenced here: cultured CD8+ T cells from PBMCs, sampled from culture after CMV antigen stimulation. The source is a human donor in good health (CMV status not recorded). Some clones in this sample may be carry-over from other donors' samples.

The chain employs TRBV19 and TRBJ1-1; 7 bases agree with TRBD1. V lost 8 bases to trimming and J lost 1 base; unmatched junction nucleotides: 4. This CDR3 is built from 13 residues. The germline V gene has CDR1 LNHDA and CDR2 SQIVND (reference sequence). The CDR3: CASCGDRNTEAFF. The CDR3 coding sequence is TGTGCCAGTTGTGGGGACAGGAACACTGAAGCTTTCTTT.

The rearrangement links TRBV7-7 to TRBJ2-2; 7 bases align to TRBD1. The CDR3 contains 12 residues. The V gene's germline CDR1 is SSHAT and CDR2 FNYEAQ (reference sequence). The CDR3 sequence: CASQTGNGELFF. CDR3 DNA: TGTGCTAGCCAGACAGGGAACGGGGAGCTGTTTTTT.

V and J are TRBV6-1 and TRBJ1-2; a possible D gene is TRBD1 (6 bases). V lost 6 bases to trimming and J lost 3 bases, with 20 bases between them. Germline lookup yields CDR1 MNHNS and CDR2 SASEGT. The CDR3 runs to 16 residues. CDR3 in amino acids: CASSVVSYRVDYGYTF. CDR3 coding DNA: TGTGCCAGCAGCGTTGTTTCGTACAGGGTCGACTATGGCTACACCTTC.

CDR3 sequence reads: CASGDGPAATNEKLFF. The CDR3 nucleotides read TGTGCCAGTGGGGACGGTCCCGCAGCAACTAATGAAAAACTGTTTTTT. The chain links TRBV28 to TRBJ1-4; D might be TRBD1 (5 bases). This CDR3 has 16 amino acids. The germline CDR1 and CDR2 sequences are MDHEN and SYDVKM. With 9 bases removed from V and 0 bases from J, the gap between germline ends came to 17 bases. The variable domain in full, with the rest retrieved from reference TRBV28 and TRBJ1-4, is DVKVTQSSRYLVKRTGEKVFLECVQDMDHENMFWYRQDPGLGLRLIYFSYDVKMKEKGDIPEGYSVSREKKERFSLILESASTNQTSMYLCASGDGPAATNEKLFFGSGTQLSVL.

This sequence joins TRBV6-9 and TRBJ2-7; possible D gene TRBD2, 5 bases. Trimming left V 3 bases short and J 6 bases short, with 15 bases between. The CDR3 runs to 14 residues. The germline V gene encodes CDR1 MNHGY and CDR2 SVAAGI. The CDR3, as DNA: TGTGCCAGCAGTTACGCCGCGGGCTGGCTCGAGCAGTACGTC. Its protein is CASSYAAGWLEQYV.

In its sample, this clonotype was seen once. The chain couples TRBV10-3 to TRBJ1-2; D is unclear. CDR1 is ENHRY and CDR2 is SYGVKD in the germline V gene. The CDR3 consists of 15 residues. Trimming removed 4 bases at V and 1 base at J, with 13 bases between. The CDR3 bases are TGTGCCATCAGTGGAGGGCTGCGTGATAACTATGGCTACACCTTC. Translated, it gives CAISGGLRDNYGYTF.

This clonotype was detected a few times. The chain employs TRBV6-4 and TRBJ2-7; tentative D call: TRBD2 (6 bases). Germline loops: CDR1 MRHNA, CDR2 SNTAGT. CDR3 length: 16 amino acids. V gave up 2 bases and J gave up 0 bases, with 14 bases separating them. CDR3 amino acids: CASSDIGTGSSYEQYV. The CDR3 bases are TGTGCCAGCAGTGACATAGGGACTGGTAGCTCCTACGAGCAGTACGTC.

V is TRBV7-6 and J is TRBJ2-1; 8 bases are a match to TRBD2. This CDR3 comprises 13 residues. Germline lookup yields CDR1 SGHVS and CDR2 FNYEAQ. Trimming removed 5 bases from V and 9 bases from J; junction bases left unmatched: 6. The CDR3 bases are TGTGCCAGCAGCGGAGCGGGGGAGGTTGAGCAGTTCTTC. It specifies CASSGAGEVEQFF.

This clonotype occurred a few times. V usage is TRBV6-6 and J usage is TRBJ2-3; 9 bases match TRBD1. This CDR3 region has 16 residues. CDR1 MNHNY and CDR2 SVGAGI come from the germline V gene (reference sequence). Trimming at V came to 5 bases and at J to 4 bases, leaving 10 bases not matched to a gene. The CDR3 coding sequence is TGTGCCAGCAGTGATGACCGGGACAGGGAGGCAGATACGCAGTATTTT. Its protein is CASSDDRDREADTQYF.

The V gene is TRBV27, the J gene TRBJ1-6; D possibly corresponds to TRBD1 (5 bases). Trimming pared 3 bases from V and 7 bases from J, leaving 10 bases between. This CDR3 is built from 14 residues. CDR1 MNHEY and CDR2 SMNVEV come from the germline V gene (reference sequence). The CDR3 DNA is TGTGCCAGCAGTTTCGGGGGTGGGAATTCACCCCTCCACTTT. It is translated as CASSFGGGNSPLHF.

In its sample, this clonotype was seen many times. The V gene is TRBV12-3 or TRBV12-4, the J gene TRBJ2-2; D not resolved. CDR3 size: 11 residues. V was shortened by 6 bases and J by 3 bases, with 2 bases between the two germline ends. The CDR3 nucleotides read TGTGCCAGCAGGGACACCGGGGAGCTGTTTTTT. Translated, it gives CASRDTGELFF.

This clonotype was found a few times. The chain carries TRBV5-5 and TRBJ2-3, with D uncertain. CDR3 length equals 15 residues. The germline V gene has CDR1 SGHKS and CDR2 YYEKEE (reference sequence). Trimming took 4 bases from V and 0 from J, leaving 12 bases between them. In DNA form, the CDR3 reads TGTGCCAGCAGCGCCCGGTTCGGTAGCACAGATACGCAGTATTTT. Translation: CASSARFGSTDTQYF.

This clonotype has just a few counts. This chain joins TRBV4-2 and TRBJ1-2; D uncertain. This CDR3 region has 15 residues. Per the germline V gene, CDR1 is LGHNA and CDR2 is YNFKEQ. The ends were cut back, 4 bases at V and 0 bases at J, with 12 bases in the middle. Here the CDR3 DNA reads TGTGCCAGCAGCCTAACCCTCACGGCTAACTATGGCTACACCTTC. The encoded protein is CASSLTLTANYGYTF.

The chain joins TRBV27 to TRBJ2-7; D not resolved. The CDR3 contains 13 residues. Germline-derived CDR1 and CDR2 are MNHEY and SMNVEV (reference sequence). Trimming took off 2 bases at V and 6 bases at J, with 11 bases between the two ends. CDR3 in amino acids: CASSLAPRGEQYF. In DNA form, the CDR3 reads TGTGCCAGCAGTTTAGCGCCTAGAGGCGAGCAGTACTTC.

The rearrangement uses TRBV28 and TRBJ2-5, with 7 bases matching TRBD1. Germline loops: CDR1 MDHEN, CDR2 SYDVKM. After removal of 8 bases from V and 5 bases from J, the junction contained 5 bases not matched to a gene. CDR3 length: 12 amino acids. The CDR3 spells CASVRGSETQYF. For the CDR3, the DNA is TGTGCCAGCGTCAGGGGGTCGGAGACCCAGTACTTC.

This rearrangement joins TRBV5-1 to TRBJ2-2; 7 bases are a match to TRBD1. This CDR3 has 15 residues. J gave up 1 base and V 4 bases, and 4 bases lay outside the gene matches. Per the germline V gene, CDR1 is SGHRS and CDR2 is YFSETQ. CDR3 bases: TGCGCCAGCAGCAAAGGGACAGAGAACACCGGGGAGCTGTTTTTT. Protein sequence: CASSKGTENTGELFF.

This clonotype has only a few counts. The CDR3 nucleotides read TGCAGTGCTAGAGACCGACAGGGTTTCGTTTCACCCCTCCACTTT. This encodes CSARDRQGFVSPLHF. The V and J genes are TRBV20-1 and TRBJ1-6; 7 nucleotides line up with TRBD1. V gave up 0 bases and J gave up 9 bases; unmatched junction bases: 8. CDR1 is DFQATT, CDR2 SNEGSKA, per germline (reference sequence). The CDR3 is 15 residues long.

The rearrangement joins TRBV18 to TRBJ2-5; D call uncertain. Deletions cut 1 base from V and 1 base from J, with 10 bases between. The CDR3 has 15 residues. Germline V gene lookup returns CDR1 KGHSH and CDR2 LQKENI. DNA of the CDR3: TGTGCCAGCTCACCACGTGAAAGGATCCAAGAGACCCAGTACTTC. Amino acid sequence: CASSPRERIQETQYF.

This sequence joins TRBV12-3 or TRBV12-4 and TRBJ2-1, with D possibly being TRBD2 (6 bases). The CDR3 is 15 residues long. The V gene lost 7 bases and the J gene lost 0 bases, with 13 bases spanning the gap. The CDR3 DNA reads as TGTGCCAGCATCTCGGGGGATCGCTCCTACAATGAGCAGTTCTTC. This gives the protein CASISGDRSYNEQFF.

The chain combines TRBV27 with TRBJ1-5, with 8 bases that match TRBD1. Germline assignment: CDR1 MNHEY and CDR2 SMNVEV (reference sequence). The length of the CDR3 is 15 residues. After removal of 7 bases from V and 4 bases from J, the junction contained 9 bases not matched to a gene. CDR3 sequence reads: CASTTSGGRNQPQHF. The CDR3 DNA sequence: TGTGCCAGCACCACCTCAGGGGGCCGGAATCAGCCCCAGCATTTT.

This clonotype was seen a few times. The V gene is TRBV7-6, the J gene TRBJ2-7, with 8 bases lining up with TRBD1. With 1 base clipped from V and 4 bases from J, the junction kept 9 bases outside the gene matches. The CDR3 is 16 amino acids. Per germline, CDR1 SGHVS and CDR2 FNYEAQ. The CDR3 DNA reads as TGTGCCAGCAGCTTAGATGCAGGGGGCGGAGGGTACGAGCAGTACGTC. Amino acid sequence: CASSLDAGGGGYEQYV.

This clonotype came up a few times. This chain uses TRBV4-1 with TRBJ1-1; D might be TRBD1 (6 bases). CDR1 and CDR2 from the germline V gene are MGHRA and YSYEKL. The CDR3 consists of 18 residues. With 1 base removed from V and 2 bases from J, the gap between germline ends came to 20 bases. The DNA of the CDR3 is TGCGCCAGCAGCCAAGGACAGGCGCTGCGAGGGGCCAACACTGAAGCTTTCTTT. It codes for CASSQGQALRGANTEAFF.

This clonotype showed up just a few times. The chain has TRBV2 and TRBJ2-3, with D possibly TRBD1 on 6 matching bases. The CDR3 contains 15 residues. From germline, CDR1 is SNHLY and CDR2 FYNNEI. Trimming removed 5 bases at V and 4 bases at J, with 16 bases between. In DNA, the CDR3 is TGTGCCAGCAGTCCCGGTGACAGGACCGCAGATACGCAGTATTTT. Translated, it gives CASSPGDRTADTQYF.

The chain carries TRBV19 and TRBJ1-1; TRBD1 is a possible D gene (5 bases). The CDR3 is 14 amino acids. The V gene's germline CDR1 is LNHDA and CDR2 SQIVND (reference sequence). V lost 1 base and J lost 3, with 9 bases in between. DNA for the CDR3: TGTGCCAGTAGTATAGGTCGGGGGTACACTGAAGCTTTCTTT. Translation gives CASSIGRGYTEAFF.

The gene calls are TRBV6-2 or TRBV6-3 and TRBJ1-1; D gene uncertain. Germline CDR1 MNHEY, CDR2 SVGEGT. The CDR3 contains 13 residues. V dropped 6 bases and J dropped 3 bases, with 11 bases sitting between them. CDR3 nucleotides: TGTGCCAGCAGCGTCGGGGAGGACACTGAAGCTTTCTTT. Translating it yields CASSVGEDTEAFF.

The table lists this clonotype with a few counts. This chain links TRBV9 with TRBJ1-1, with unresolved D. CDR3 length: 12 amino acids. V was pared by 1 base and J by 7 bases, with 8 bases between. Per the germline V gene, CDR1 is SGDLS and CDR2 is YYNGEE. DNA for the CDR3: TGTGCCAGCAGCGTACGACTAGGTGAAGCTTTCTTT. Translating gives CASSVRLGEAFF.

This rearrangement joins TRBV10-3 to TRBJ2-3, with TRBD2 identical over 11 bases. The V segment lost 10 bases and the J segment 5 bases; nucleotides outside the gene matches: 8. Per germline, CDR1 ENHRY and CDR2 SYGVKD. The CDR3 totals 14 residues. The CDR3 sequence is CATFSGGARDTQYF. The DNA of the CDR3 is TGTGCCACCTTTAGCGGGGGGGCCAGAGATACGCAGTATTTT.

The genes are TRBV6-2 or TRBV6-3 and TRBJ1-5; TRBD1 aligns across 9 bases. The germline gives CDR1 MNHEY, CDR2 SVGEGT. The length of the CDR3 is 19 residues. V shed 2 bases and J 0 bases; nucleotides not matched to a gene: 11. This chain's CDR3 is CASSYIWTGVDYSNQPQHF. In nucleotides, the CDR3 is TGTGCCAGCAGTTACATATGGACAGGGGTGGATTATAGCAATCAGCCCCAGCATTTT.

This sequence joins TRBV27 and TRBJ1-2, with TRBD1 matching over 8 bases. The CDR3 is 13 amino acids. Per the germline V gene, CDR1 is MNHEY and CDR2 is SMNVEV (reference sequence). With V trimmed by 7 bases and J by 5 bases, 6 bases remained unmatched. This CDR3 is CASTRTGGYGYTF. The CDR3 nucleotides are TGTGCCAGCACCCGAACAGGGGGGTATGGCTACACCTTC.

This clonotype has ten or more counts. The chain has TRBV7-8 and TRBJ1-1, with a weak D call TRBD1 (5 bases). In germline, CDR1 is SGHVS, CDR2 FQNEAQ. Trimming shortened V by 0 bases and J by 0 bases, and 8 bases separated the two germline ends. This CDR3 is built from 15 residues. Here the CDR3 reads CASSLAPDMNTEAFF. The DNA for the CDR3 is TGTGCCAGCAGCTTAGCTCCGGACATGAACACTGAAGCTTTCTTT.